Shown below are 5 T cell receptor beta chains from a single sample sequenced in a study of shared clonotypes between healthy human individuals. The method was immunoSEQ multiplex PCR; TCRdb's version includes in-frame clones alone and lacks a portion of them. Among about 2.3 million clones listed, about 90% were seen once. Sample: naive CD4+ T cells from PBMCs. Subset noted: CD45RA+ positively selected. Every receptor here comes from a man between 18 and 29 years old in good health. Some clones in this sample may be carry-over from other donors' samples.

This chain uses TRBV28 with TRBJ2-1; 8 nucleotides match TRBD1. The germline gives CDR1 MDHEN, CDR2 SYDVKM. The CDR3 has 13 residues. V was pared by 5 bases and J by 8 bases, with 5 bases of the junction left unmatched. CDR3 region: CASSRTGSYEQFF. In DNA form, the CDR3 reads TGTGCCAGCAGTAGGACAGGGAGCTATGAGCAGTTCTTC.

The V call is TRBV21-1, the J call TRBJ2-7; TRBD1, as called in the table, went unchecked against the DNA. TRBV21-1 is marked as a pseudogene. CDR3 size: 14 residues. The CDR3 reads CASSKGQGPYEQYF. Here the CDR3 DNA reads TGTGCCAGCAGCAAAGGACAGGGGCCCTACGAGCAGTACTTC.

The chain couples TRBV18 to TRBJ2-1; D is ambiguous. The CDR3 spans 17 residues. Germline CDR1 reads KGHSH; CDR2 reads LQKENI. The germline V and J ends were trimmed by 0 bases and 6 bases, with 18 bases remaining between them. Here the CDR3 reads CASSPPGTALDINEQFF. CDR3 in DNA: TGTGCCAGCTCACCACCGGGCACAGCCCTCGACATCAATGAGCAGTTCTTC.

This chain links TRBV30 with TRBJ2-5; D not certain. V was trimmed by 6 bases and J by 5 bases, leaving 28 bases between them. The CDR3 is 17 residues long. CDR1 and CDR2 from the germline V gene are GTSNPN and SVGIG (reference sequence). The CDR3 DNA follows: TGTGCCTGTCGTTTGCTCCCAGGACCCTCCCCCGGCGAGACCCAGTACTTC. Protein: CACRLLPGPSPGETQYF. Filled out from reference TRBV30 and TRBJ2-5, the complete variable domain reads SQTIHQWPATLVQPVGSPLSLECTVEGTSNPNLYWYRQAAGRGLQLLFYSVGIGQISSEVPQNLSASRPQDRQFILSSKKLLLSDSGFYLCACRLLPGPSPGETQYFGPGTRLLVL.

DNA for the CDR3: TGCGCCAGCAGCCAAGATTTGGGACAGGGGGCTTTGGGCGACACTGAAGCTTTCTTT. This sequence encodes CASSQDLGQGALGDTEAFF. The V gene is TRBV4-3, the J gene TRBJ1-1, with 12 bases lining up with TRBD1. V was pared by 0 bases and J by 3 bases, with 11 bases of the junction left unmatched. The CDR3 is 19 amino acids. CDR1 and CDR2 from the germline V gene are LGHNA and YSLEER.